This T cell receptor (beta chain) was documented in a study of cytomegalovirus exposure and HLA in healthy donors. As for the study in general: The Caucasian-associated ancestry cluster held roughly 80% of 300 to 500 genotyped donors. Findings of the study overall: A later analysis reportedly identified an Asian-associated ancestry cluster as carrying fewer N-insertions than the roughly 700-donor mean. In a later analysis, at a false discovery rate of 0.05, approximately 16,000 TCR beta sequences matched HLA alleles.

V dropped 6 bases and J dropped 3; count of bases not matched to a gene: 5. CDR1 and CDR2 from the germline V gene are MDHEN and SYDVKM. The CDR3 sequence is 14 residues long. For this clone: Its specificity is not known.

The PCR employed 60 Vbeta primers together with 13 Jbeta primers. Profiling relied on immunoSEQ multiplex PCR, and the TCRdb table lists in-frame clones only, not all of them. The repertoire holds roughly 200,000 clones, with around 75% as singletons. Sequenced material: PBMCs. This rearrangement joins TRBV28 to TRBJ1-5; TRBD1 matches 7 bases. The TCR was taken from a woman aged 25 to 39 in good health and CMV-seronegative. As DNA, the CDR3 is TGTGCCAGCAGCCAGGGACAGCACAATCAGCCCCAGCATTTT. This gives the protein CASSQGQHNQPQHF. Using reference TRBV28 and TRBJ1-5 for the parts outside the CDR3, the full variable domain is DVKVTQSSRYLVKRTGEKVFLECVQDMDHENMFWYRQDPGLGLRLIYFSYDVKMKEKGDIPEGYSVSREKKERFSLILESASTNQTSMYLCASSQGQHNQPQHFGDGTRLSIL.